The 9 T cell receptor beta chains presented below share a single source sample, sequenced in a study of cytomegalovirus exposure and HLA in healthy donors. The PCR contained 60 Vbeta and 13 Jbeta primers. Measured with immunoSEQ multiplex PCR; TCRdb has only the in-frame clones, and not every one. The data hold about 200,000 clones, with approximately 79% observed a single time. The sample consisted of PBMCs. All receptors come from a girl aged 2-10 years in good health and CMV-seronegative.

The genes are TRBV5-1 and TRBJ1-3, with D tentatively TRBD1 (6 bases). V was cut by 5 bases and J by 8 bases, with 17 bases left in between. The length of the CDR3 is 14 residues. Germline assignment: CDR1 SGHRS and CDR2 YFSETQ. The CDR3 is CASRPDSLGDTIYF. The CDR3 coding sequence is TGCGCCAGCAGGCCGGACAGCCTGGGAGACACCATATATTTT. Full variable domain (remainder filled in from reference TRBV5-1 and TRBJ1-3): KAGVTQTPRYLIKTRGQQVTLSCSPISGHRSVSWYQQTPGQGLQFLFEYFSETQRNKGNFPGRFSGRQFSNSRSEMNVSTLELGDSALYLCASRPDSLGDTIYFGEGSWLTVV.

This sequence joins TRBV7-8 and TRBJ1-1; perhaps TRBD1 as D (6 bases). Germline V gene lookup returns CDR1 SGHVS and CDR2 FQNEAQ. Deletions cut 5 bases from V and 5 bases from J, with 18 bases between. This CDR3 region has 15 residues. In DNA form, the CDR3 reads TGTGCCAGCAGCCCTTTGGGAGGGGGAGGAACTGAAGCTTTCTTT. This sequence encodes CASSPLGGGGTEAFF.

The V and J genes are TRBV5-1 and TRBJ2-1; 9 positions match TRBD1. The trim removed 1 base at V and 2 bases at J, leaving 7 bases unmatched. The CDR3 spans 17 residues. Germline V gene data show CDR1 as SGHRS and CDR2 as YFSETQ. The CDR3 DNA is TGCGCCAGCAGCTTGCGTCCGGGGGACAGGGCCTACAATGAGCAGTTCTTC. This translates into CASSLRPGDRAYNEQFF.

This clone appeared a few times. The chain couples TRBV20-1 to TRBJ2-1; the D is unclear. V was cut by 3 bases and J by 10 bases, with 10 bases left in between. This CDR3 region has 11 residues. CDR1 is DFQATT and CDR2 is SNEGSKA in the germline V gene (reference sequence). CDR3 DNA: TGCAGTGCTAGTAAAACACAGGAGCAGTTCTTC. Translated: CSASKTQEQFF.

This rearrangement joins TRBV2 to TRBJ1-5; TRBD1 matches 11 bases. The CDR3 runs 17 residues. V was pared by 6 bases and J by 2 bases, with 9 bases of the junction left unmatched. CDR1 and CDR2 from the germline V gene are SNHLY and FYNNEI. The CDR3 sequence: CASRQGTGGLGNQPQHF. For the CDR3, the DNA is TGTGCCAGCAGGCAGGGGACAGGGGGGTTAGGCAATCAGCCCCAGCATTTT.

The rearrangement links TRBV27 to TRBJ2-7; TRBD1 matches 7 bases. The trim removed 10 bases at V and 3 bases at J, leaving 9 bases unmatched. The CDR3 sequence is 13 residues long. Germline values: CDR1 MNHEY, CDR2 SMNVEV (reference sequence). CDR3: CAITHRDSYEQYF. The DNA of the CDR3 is TGTGCCATCACGCACCGGGACAGCTACGAGCAGTACTTC.

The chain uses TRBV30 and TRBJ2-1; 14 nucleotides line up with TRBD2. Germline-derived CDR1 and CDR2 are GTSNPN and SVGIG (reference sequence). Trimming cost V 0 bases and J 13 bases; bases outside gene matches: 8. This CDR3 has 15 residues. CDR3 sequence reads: CAWSVQGLAGETQFF. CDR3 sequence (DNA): TGTGCCTGGAGTGTACAGGGACTAGCGGGAGAGACCCAGTTCTTC.

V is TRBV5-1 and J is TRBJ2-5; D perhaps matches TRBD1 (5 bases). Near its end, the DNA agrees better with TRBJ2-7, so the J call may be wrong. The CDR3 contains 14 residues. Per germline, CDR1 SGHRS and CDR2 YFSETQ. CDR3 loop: CASSLAGAGYEQYF. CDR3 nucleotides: TGCGCCAGCAGCTTGGCTGGGGCCGGCTACGAGCAGTACTTC.

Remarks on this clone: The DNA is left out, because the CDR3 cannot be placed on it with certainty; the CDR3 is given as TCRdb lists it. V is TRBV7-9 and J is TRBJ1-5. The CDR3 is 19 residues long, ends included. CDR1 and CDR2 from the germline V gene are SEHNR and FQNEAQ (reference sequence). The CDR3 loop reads CASSFVRFGGASDNQPQHF.